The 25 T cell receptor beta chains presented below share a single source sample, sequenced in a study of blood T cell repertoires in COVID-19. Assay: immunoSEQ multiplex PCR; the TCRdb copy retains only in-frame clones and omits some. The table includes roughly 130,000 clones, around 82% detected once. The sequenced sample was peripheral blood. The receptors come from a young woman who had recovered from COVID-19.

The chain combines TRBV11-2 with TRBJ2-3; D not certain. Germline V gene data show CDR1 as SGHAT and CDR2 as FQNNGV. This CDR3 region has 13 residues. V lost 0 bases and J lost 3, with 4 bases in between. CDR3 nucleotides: TGTGCCAGCAGCTTAGATCTAACAGATACGCAGTATTTT. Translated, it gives CASSLDLTDTQYF.

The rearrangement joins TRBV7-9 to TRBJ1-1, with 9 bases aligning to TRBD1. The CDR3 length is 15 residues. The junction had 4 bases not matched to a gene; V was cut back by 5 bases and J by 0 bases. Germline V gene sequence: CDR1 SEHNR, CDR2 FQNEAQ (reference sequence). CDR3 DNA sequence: TGTGCCAGCAGCGGCACAGGGGGCCTGAACACTGAAGCTTTCTTT. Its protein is CASSGTGGLNTEAFF.

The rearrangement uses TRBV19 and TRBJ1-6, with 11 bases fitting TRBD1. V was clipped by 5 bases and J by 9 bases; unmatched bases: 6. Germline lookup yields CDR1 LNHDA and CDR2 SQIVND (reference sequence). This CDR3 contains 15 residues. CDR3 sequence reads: CASSSPGTGGSPLHF. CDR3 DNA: TGTGCCAGTAGTTCACCCGGGACAGGGGGTTCACCCCTCCACTTT.

CDR3 nucleotide sequence: TGTGCCAGCCGGGTTTCCGGGATTACCTACGAGCAGTACTTC. The encoded protein is CASRVSGITYEQYF. The rearrangement uses TRBV2 and TRBJ2-7, with D possibly TRBD2 on 5 matching bases. The CDR3 is 14 amino acids. The V end was cut by 8 bases, the J end by 2 bases, with 16 bases between. Germline lookup yields CDR1 SNHLY and CDR2 FYNNEI.

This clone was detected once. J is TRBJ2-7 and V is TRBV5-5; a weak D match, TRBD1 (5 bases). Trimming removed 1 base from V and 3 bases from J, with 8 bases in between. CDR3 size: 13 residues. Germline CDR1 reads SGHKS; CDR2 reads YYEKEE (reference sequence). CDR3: CASSLLTGYEQYF. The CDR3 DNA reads TGTGCCAGCAGCTTGTTAACAGGCTACGAGCAGTACTTC. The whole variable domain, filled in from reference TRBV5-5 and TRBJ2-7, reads DAGVTQSPTHLIKTRGQQVTLRCSPISGHKSVSWYQQVLGQGPQFIFQYYEKEERGRGNFPDRFSARQFPNYSSELNVNALLLGDSALYLCASSLLTGYEQYFGPGTRLTVT.

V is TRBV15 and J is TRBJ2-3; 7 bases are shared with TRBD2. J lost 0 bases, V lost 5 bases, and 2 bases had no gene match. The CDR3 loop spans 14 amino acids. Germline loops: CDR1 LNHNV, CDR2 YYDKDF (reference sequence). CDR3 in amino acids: CATSGGGSTDTQYF. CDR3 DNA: TGTGCCACCAGCGGCGGGGGTAGCACAGATACGCAGTATTTT.

The CDR3 here is CASSIRRDTEAFF. The DNA for the CDR3 is TGCGCCAGCAGCATCCGACGGGACACTGAAGCTTTCTTT. The chain links TRBV5-1 to TRBJ1-1; no reliable D call. CDR3 length equals 13 residues. Trimming removed 4 bases at V and 3 bases at J, with 10 bases between. Germline V gives CDR1 SGHRS, CDR2 YFSETQ. Drawing the rest from reference TRBV5-1 and TRBJ1-1, the complete variable domain is KAGVTQTPRYLIKTRGQQVTLSCSPISGHRSVSWYQQTPGQGLQFLFEYFSETQRNKGNFPGRFSGRQFSNSRSEMNVSTLELGDSALYLCASSIRRDTEAFFGQGTRLTVV.

The CDR3 protein is CASSSGTQYF. Here the CDR3 DNA reads TGTGCCAGCAGCTCGGGGACCCAGTACTTC. The chain combines TRBV7-9 with TRBJ2-5; D is ambiguous. The CDR3 sequence is 10 residues long. Germline values: CDR1 SEHNR, CDR2 FQNEAQ (reference sequence). V lost 4 bases to trimming and J lost 7 bases, with 4 bases between them.

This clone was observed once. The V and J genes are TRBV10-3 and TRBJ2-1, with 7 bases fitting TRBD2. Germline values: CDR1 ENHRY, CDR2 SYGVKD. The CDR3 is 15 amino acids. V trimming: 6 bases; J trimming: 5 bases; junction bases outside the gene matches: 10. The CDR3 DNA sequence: TGTGCCATCAGAAAACAAGCGGGGCGAGACAATGAGCAGTTCTTC. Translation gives CAIRKQAGRDNEQFF.

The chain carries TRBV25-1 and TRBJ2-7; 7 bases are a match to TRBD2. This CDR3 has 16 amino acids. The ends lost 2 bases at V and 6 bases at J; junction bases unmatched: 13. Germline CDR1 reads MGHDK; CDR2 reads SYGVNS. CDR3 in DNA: TGTGCCAGCAGTGAAGTCCGGGGGGAGAGGGTTAGCGAGCAGTACTTC. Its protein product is CASSEVRGERVSEQYF.

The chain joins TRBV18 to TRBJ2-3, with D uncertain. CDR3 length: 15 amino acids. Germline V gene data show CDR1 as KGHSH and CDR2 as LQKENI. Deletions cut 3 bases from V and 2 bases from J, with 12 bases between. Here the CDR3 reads CASSPNSWVTDTQYF. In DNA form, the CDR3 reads TGTGCCAGCTCACCGAACAGTTGGGTCACAGATACGCAGTATTTT.

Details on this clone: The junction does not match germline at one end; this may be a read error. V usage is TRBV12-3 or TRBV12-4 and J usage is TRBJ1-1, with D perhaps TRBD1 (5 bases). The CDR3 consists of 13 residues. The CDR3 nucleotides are TGTGCCAGCAATTTAAGGGGGAACACTGAAGCTTTCTTT. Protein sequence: CASNLRGNTEAFF.

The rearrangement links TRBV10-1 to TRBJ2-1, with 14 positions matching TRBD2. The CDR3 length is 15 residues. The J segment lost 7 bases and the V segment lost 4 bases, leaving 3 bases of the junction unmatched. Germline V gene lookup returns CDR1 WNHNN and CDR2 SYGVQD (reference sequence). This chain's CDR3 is CASSGGTSGSNEQFF. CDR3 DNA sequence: TGCGCCAGCAGTGGTGGGACTAGCGGGAGTAATGAGCAGTTCTTC.

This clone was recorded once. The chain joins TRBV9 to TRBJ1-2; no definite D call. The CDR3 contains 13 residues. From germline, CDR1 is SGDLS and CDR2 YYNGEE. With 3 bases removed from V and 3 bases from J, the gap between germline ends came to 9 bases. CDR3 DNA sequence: TGTGCCAGCAGCGCCCCGTCAGACTATGGCTACACCTTC. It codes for CASSAPSDYGYTF.

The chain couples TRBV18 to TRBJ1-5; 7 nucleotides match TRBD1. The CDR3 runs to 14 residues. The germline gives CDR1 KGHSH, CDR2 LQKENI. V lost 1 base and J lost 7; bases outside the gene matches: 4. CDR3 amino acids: CASSPQTGEQPQHF. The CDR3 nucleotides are TGTGCCAGCTCACCACAAACAGGGGAACAGCCCCAGCATTTT.

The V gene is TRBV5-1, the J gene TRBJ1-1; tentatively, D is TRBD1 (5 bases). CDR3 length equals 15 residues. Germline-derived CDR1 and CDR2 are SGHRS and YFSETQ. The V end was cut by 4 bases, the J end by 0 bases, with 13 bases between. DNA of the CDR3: TGCGCCAGCAGCCGGTTACAGGATTTGAACACTGAAGCTTTCTTT. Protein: CASSRLQDLNTEAFF. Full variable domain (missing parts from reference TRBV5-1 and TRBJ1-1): KAGVTQTPRYLIKTRGQQVTLSCSPISGHRSVSWYQQTPGQGLQFLFEYFSETQRNKGNFPGRFSGRQFSNSRSEMNVSTLELGDSALYLCASSRLQDLNTEAFFGQGTRLTVV.

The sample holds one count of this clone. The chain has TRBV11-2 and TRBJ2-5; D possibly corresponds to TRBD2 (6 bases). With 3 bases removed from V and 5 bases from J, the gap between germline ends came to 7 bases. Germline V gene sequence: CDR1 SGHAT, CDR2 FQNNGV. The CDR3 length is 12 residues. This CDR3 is CASSLSGETQYF. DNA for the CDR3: TGTGCCAGCAGCTTGAGCGGGGAGACCCAGTACTTC.

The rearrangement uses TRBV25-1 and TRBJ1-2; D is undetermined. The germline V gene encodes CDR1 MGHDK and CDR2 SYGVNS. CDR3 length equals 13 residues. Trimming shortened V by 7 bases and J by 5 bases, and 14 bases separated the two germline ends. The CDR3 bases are TGTGCCAGCATCGGGGAATTTGGGTATGGCTACACCTTC. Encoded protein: CASIGEFGYGYTF.

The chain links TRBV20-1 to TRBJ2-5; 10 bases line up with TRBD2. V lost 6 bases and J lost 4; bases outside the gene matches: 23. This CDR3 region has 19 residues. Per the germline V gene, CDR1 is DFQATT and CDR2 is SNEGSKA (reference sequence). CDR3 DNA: TGCAGTGCCAGTTCCCTGCGTGGTAGCGGGGGGCATGAGGGAGAGACCCAGTACTTC. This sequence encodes CSASSLRGSGGHEGETQYF.

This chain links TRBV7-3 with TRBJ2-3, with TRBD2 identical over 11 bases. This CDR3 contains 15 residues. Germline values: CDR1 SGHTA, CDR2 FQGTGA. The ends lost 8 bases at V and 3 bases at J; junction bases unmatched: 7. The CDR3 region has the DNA TGTGCCAGCGCTAGCGGGGGGCGTGGAACAGATACGCAGTATTTT. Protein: CASASGGRGTDTQYF.

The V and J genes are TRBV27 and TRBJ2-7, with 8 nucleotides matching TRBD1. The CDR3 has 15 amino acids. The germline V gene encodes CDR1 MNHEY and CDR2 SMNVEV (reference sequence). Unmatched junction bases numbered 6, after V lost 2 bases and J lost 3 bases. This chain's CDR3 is CASSLSRGLGYEQYF. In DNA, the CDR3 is TGTGCCAGCAGTTTAAGCAGGGGGCTGGGCTACGAGCAGTACTTC.

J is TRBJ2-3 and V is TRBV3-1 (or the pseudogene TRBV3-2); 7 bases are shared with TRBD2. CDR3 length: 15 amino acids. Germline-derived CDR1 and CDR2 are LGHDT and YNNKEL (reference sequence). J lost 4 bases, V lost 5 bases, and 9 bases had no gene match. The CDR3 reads CASSERRAGADTQYF. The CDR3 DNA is TGTGCCAGCAGCGAACGCAGGGCGGGAGCAGATACGCAGTATTTT.

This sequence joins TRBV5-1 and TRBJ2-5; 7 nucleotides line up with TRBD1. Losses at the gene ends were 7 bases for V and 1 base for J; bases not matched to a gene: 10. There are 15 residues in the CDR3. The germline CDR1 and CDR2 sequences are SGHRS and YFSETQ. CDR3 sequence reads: CASCKTGPFQETQYF. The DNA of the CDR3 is TGCGCCAGCTGCAAGACAGGGCCGTTCCAAGAGACCCAGTACTTC.

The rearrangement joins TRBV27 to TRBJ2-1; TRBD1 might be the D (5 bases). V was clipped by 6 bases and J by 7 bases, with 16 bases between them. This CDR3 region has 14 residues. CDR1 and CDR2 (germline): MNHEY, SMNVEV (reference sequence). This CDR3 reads CASRTLGQGNEQFF. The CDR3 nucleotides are TGTGCCAGCAGGACCTTAGGGCAGGGAAATGAGCAGTTCTTC.

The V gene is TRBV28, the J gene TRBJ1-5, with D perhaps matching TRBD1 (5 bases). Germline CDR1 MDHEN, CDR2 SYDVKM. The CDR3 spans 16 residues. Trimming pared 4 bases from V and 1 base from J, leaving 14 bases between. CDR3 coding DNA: TGTGCCAGCAGTTCTGGGGGGGGTCAGAGCAATCAGCCCCAGCATTTT. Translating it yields CASSSGGGQSNQPQHF.